These 14 T cell receptor beta chains share one sample of origin, sequenced in a study of T cells in Graves' hyperthyroidism and ophthalmopathy. Researchers amplified the TCR beta CDR3 regions from RNA transcripts. First-round RT-PCR with HTBI primers amplified the TCR CDR3 region. TCRdb reprocessed the multiplex PCR reads via MiXCR and lists one record per CDR3 protein. The sample lists just under 750,000 distinct CDR3 sequences, approximately 40% occurring once. The sequenced sample was blood. These receptors originate from a middle-aged woman with Graves' hyperthyroidism.

There are a few counts of this clonotype. The rearrangement uses TRBV6-5 and TRBJ2-7; 7 nucleotides align to TRBD2. Looked up from germline, CDR1 is MNHEY and CDR2 is SVGAGI. The length of the CDR3 is 13 residues. Germline trimming cut 7 bases from V and 5 bases from J; bases unmatched to any gene: 8. The CDR3 nucleotides read TGTGCCAGCACCGGGTGGGGGGGAAACGAGCAGTACTTC. Its translation is CASTGWGGNEQYF.

CDR3 in amino acids: CASSDIWDRGQETQYF. DNA of the CDR3: TGTGCCAGCAGTGATATATGGGACAGGGGCCAAGAGACCCAGTACTTC. V usage is TRBV6-1 and J usage is TRBJ2-5, with 10 bases matching TRBD1. The CDR3 runs to 16 residues. Per the germline V gene, CDR1 is MNHNS and CDR2 is SASEGT. After removal of 3 bases from V and 1 base from J, the junction contained 5 bases not matched to a gene.

As to this clonotype: An end of the junction differs from the germline gene, which may be a read error. V gene TRBV7-3 combines with J gene TRBJ2-6; 7 nucleotides agree with TRBD2. This CDR3 spans 12 amino acids. Germline V gene lookup returns CDR1 SGHTA and CDR2 FQGTGA. CDR3 region: CASSYGGNTEAF. The CDR3, as DNA: TGTGCCAGCAGCTACGGGGGGAACACTGAAGCTTTC.

The chain has TRBV24-1 and TRBJ1-2; 7 bases map to TRBD1. CDR1 and CDR2 from the germline V gene are KGHDR and SFDVKD. V gave up 4 bases and J gave up 0 bases; unmatched junction bases: 7. The CDR3 has 16 residues. CDR3 region: CATSETGPSTNYGYTF. CDR3 bases: TGTGCCACCAGTGAGACAGGGCCCTCTACTAACTATGGCTACACCTTC.

This chain joins TRBV20-1 and TRBJ2-5; 11 bases line up with TRBD2. The CDR3 is made up of 16 amino acids. The germline V gene encodes CDR1 DFQATT and CDR2 SNEGSKA (reference sequence). With 4 bases clipped from V and 4 bases from J, the junction kept 11 bases outside the gene matches. CDR3 residues: CSAMGLAGGHGETQYF. The CDR3 DNA follows: TGCAGTGCTATGGGGCTAGCGGGGGGCCATGGAGAGACCCAGTACTTC.

This rearrangement joins TRBV4-1 to TRBJ2-7; D is undetermined. Germline values: CDR1 MGHRA, CDR2 YSYEKL. V gave up 5 bases and J gave up 4 bases, with 15 bases separating them. This CDR3 comprises 14 residues. In DNA, the CDR3 is TGCGCCAGCAGCACGAGTCTGGGATATTACGAGCAGTACTTC. Amino acids: CASSTSLGYYEQYF.

The rearrangement joins TRBV10-3 to TRBJ1-1; D ambiguous. The V end lost 0 bases, the J end lost 3 bases, and 5 bases lay between the germline ends. Germline assignment: CDR1 ENHRY and CDR2 SYGVKD. CDR3 length: 13 amino acids. CDR3 DNA sequence: TGTGCCATCAGTGAGTCCGGGGACACTGAAGCTTTCTTT. This encodes CAISESGDTEAFF.

J is TRBJ1-3 and V is TRBV11-3; TRBD1 is a possible D gene (5 bases). The length of the CDR3 is 19 residues. V lost 3 bases to trimming and J lost 0 bases, with 21 bases between them. CDR1 is SGHNT, CDR2 YENEEA, per germline. CDR3 protein: CASSLTVGLHQSSGNTIYF. The CDR3 coding sequence is TGTGCCAGCAGCTTGACAGTAGGGCTACACCAGAGCTCTGGAAACACCATATATTTT.

The genes are TRBV2 and TRBJ1-5; 7 nucleotides align to TRBD1. J lost 7 bases, V lost 5 bases, and 17 bases had no gene match. The CDR3 is 17 amino acids. CDR1 and CDR2 (germline): SNHLY, FYNNEI. The DNA of the CDR3 is TGTGCCAGCAGTTACGGTTATCGACAGGGCCGGGGCCAGCCCCAGCATTTT. Translated, it gives CASSYGYRQGRGQPQHF. Variable domain in full (rest from reference TRBV2 and TRBJ1-5): EPEVTQTPSHQVTQMGQEVILRCVPISNHLYFYWYRQILGQKVEFLVSFYNNEISEKSEIFDDQFSVERPDGSNFTLKIRSTKLEDSAMYFCASSYGYRQGRGQPQHFGDGTRLSIL.

This clonotype has ten or more counts. The chain joins TRBV12-3 or TRBV12-4 to TRBJ2-5; 9 bases fit TRBD2. Trimming removed 8 bases from V and 0 bases from J; junction bases left unmatched: 13. This CDR3 is 17 amino acids long. The CDR3: CASSSGVAGVYQETQYF. The DNA of the CDR3 is TGTGCCAGCTCGTCCGGGGTAGCGGGGGTGTACCAAGAGACCCAGTACTTC.

V is TRBV4-1 and J is TRBJ1-1; D is perhaps TRBD1 (5 bases). This CDR3 contains 15 residues. The germline CDR1 and CDR2 sequences are MGHRA and YSYEKL. The V gene lost 2 bases and the J gene lost 1 base, with 11 bases spanning the gap. The CDR3 DNA is TGCGCCAGCAGCCAAAGGACACGGGGGAACACTGAAGCTTTCTTT. Translated: CASSQRTRGNTEAFF.

This clonotype was detected ten times or more. The chain combines TRBV29-1 with TRBJ1-5; D remains unclear. CDR3 length equals 12 residues. In germline, CDR1 is SQVTM, CDR2 ANQGSEA. Trimming removed 8 bases at V and 5 bases at J, with 13 bases between. As DNA, the CDR3 is TGCAGCTACTCCACGGGAGATCAGCCCCAGCATTTT. Protein: CSYSTGDQPQHF. Full variable domain (missing parts from reference TRBV29-1 and TRBJ1-5): SAVISQKPSRDICQRGTSLTIQCQVDSQVTMMFWYRQQPGQSLTLIATANQGSEATYESGFVIDKFPISRPNLTFSTLTVSNMSPEDSSIYLCSYSTGDQPQHFGDGTRLSIL.

This clonotype came up a few times. The chain employs TRBV2 and TRBJ1-1; tentative D call: TRBD1 (5 bases). The CDR3 covers 13 residues. Germline V gene sequence: CDR1 SNHLY, CDR2 FYNNEI. V lost 6 bases, J lost 8 bases, and 16 bases lay in between. CDR3: CASSQAGGKEAFF. CDR3 nucleotide sequence: TGTGCCAGCAGCCAGGCCGGGGGGAAAGAAGCTTTCTTT.

This clonotype was seen at least ten times. This sequence joins TRBV12-3 or TRBV12-4 and TRBJ1-4, with 8 bases identical to TRBD1. The J segment lost 7 bases and the V segment lost 7 bases, leaving 8 bases of the junction unmatched. CDR3 size: 14 residues. The DNA for the CDR3 is TGTGCCAGCATCATACAGGGGGTGGGTGAAAAACTGTTTTTT. Its protein product is CASIIQGVGEKLFF.